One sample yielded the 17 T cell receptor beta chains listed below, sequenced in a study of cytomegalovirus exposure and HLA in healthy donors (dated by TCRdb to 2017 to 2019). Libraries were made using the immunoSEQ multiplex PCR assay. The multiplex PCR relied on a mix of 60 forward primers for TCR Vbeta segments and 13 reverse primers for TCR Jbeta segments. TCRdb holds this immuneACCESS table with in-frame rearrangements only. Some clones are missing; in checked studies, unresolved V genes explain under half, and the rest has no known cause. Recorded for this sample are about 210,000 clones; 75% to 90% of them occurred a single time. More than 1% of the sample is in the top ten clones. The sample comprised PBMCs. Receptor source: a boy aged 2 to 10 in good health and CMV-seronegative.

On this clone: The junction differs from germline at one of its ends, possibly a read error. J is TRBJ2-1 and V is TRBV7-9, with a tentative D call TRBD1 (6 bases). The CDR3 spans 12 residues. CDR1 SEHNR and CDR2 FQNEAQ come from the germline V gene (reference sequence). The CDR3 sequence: CSSRKRGGEQFF. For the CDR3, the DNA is TGTTCCAGCAGAAAGAGAGGGGGTGAGCAGTTCTTC.

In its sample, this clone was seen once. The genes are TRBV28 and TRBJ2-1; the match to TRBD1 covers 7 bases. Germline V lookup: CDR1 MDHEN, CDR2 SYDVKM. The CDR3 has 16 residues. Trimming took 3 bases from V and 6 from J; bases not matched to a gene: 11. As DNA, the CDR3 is TGTGCCAGCAGTTTGGGGCCGAGATACAGGGGCAATGAGCAGTTCTTC. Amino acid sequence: CASSLGPRYRGNEQFF.

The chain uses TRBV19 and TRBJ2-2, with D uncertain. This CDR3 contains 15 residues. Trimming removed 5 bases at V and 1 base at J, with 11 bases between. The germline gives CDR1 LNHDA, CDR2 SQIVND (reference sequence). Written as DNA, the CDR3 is TGTGCCAGTAGTGCCCGACGGAGGAACACCGGGGAGCTGTTTTTT. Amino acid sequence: CASSARRRNTGELFF.

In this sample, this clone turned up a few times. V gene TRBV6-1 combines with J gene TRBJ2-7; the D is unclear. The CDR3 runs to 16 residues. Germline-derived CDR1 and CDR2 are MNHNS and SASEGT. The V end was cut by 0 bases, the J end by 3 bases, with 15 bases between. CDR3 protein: CASSEAPIERVYEQYF. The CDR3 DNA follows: TGTGCCAGCAGTGAAGCGCCTATAGAAAGAGTCTACGAGCAGTACTTC.

The CDR3 loop reads CATGHQPQHF. In nucleotides, the CDR3 is TGTGCCACCGGGCATCAGCCCCAGCATTTT. The chain combines TRBV15 with TRBJ1-5; D unresolved. The CDR3 has 10 residues. CDR1 is LNHNV and CDR2 is YYDKDF in the germline V gene (reference sequence). Trimming pared 8 bases from V and 5 bases from J, leaving 4 bases between.

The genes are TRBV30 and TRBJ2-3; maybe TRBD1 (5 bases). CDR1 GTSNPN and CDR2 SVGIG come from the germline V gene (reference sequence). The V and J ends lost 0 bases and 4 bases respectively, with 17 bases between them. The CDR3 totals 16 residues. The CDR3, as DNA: TGTGCCTGGAGTGTACTACTAAGGGGTTACGCAGATACGCAGTATTTT. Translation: CAWSVLLRGYADTQYF. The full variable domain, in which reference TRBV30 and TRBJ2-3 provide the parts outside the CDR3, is SQTIHQWPATLVQPVGSPLSLECTVEGTSNPNLYWYRQAAGRGLQLLFYSVGIGQISSEVPQNLSASRPQDRQFILSSKKLLLSDSGFYLCAWSVLLRGYADTQYFGPGTRLTVL.

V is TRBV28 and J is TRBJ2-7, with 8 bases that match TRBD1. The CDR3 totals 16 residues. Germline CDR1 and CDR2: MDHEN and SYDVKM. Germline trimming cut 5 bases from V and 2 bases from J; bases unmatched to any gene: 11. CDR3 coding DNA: TGTGCCAGCAGTACTCTCCGGGACAGGCAGACCTACGAGCAGTACTTC. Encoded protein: CASSTLRDRQTYEQYF. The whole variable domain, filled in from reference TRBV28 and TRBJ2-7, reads DVKVTQSSRYLVKRTGEKVFLECVQDMDHENMFWYRQDPGLGLRLIYFSYDVKMKEKGDIPEGYSVSREKKERFSLILESASTNQTSMYLCASSTLRDRQTYEQYFGPGTRLTVT.

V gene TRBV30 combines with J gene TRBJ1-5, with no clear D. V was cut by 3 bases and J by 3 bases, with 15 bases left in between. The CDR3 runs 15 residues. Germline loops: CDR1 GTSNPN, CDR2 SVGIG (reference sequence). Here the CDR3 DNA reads TGTGCCTGGAGGCCGGGAGAGTGGAACAATCAGCCCCAGCATTTT. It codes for CAWRPGEWNNQPQHF.

This CDR3 is CASSVDRGWETQYF. The CDR3, as DNA: TGTGCCAGCAGTGTGGACAGGGGGTGGGAGACCCAGTACTTC. V is TRBV2 and J is TRBJ2-5, with TRBD1 matching 10 bases. Germline trimming cut 4 bases from V and 5 bases from J; bases unmatched to any gene: 4. The germline gives CDR1 SNHLY, CDR2 FYNNEI. The CDR3 is 14 residues long.

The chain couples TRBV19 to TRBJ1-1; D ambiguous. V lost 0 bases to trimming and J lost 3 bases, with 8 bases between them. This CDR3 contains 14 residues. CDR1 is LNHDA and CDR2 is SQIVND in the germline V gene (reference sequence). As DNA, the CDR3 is TGTGCCAGTAGTATAGACGGGTGGGACACTGAAGCTTTCTTT. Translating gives CASSIDGWDTEAFF.

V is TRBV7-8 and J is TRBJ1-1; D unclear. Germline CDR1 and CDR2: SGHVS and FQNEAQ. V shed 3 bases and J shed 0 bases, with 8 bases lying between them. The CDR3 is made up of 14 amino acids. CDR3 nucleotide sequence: TGTGCCAGCAGCTTTGGCCAGTTGAACACTGAAGCTTTCTTT. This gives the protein CASSFGQLNTEAFF.

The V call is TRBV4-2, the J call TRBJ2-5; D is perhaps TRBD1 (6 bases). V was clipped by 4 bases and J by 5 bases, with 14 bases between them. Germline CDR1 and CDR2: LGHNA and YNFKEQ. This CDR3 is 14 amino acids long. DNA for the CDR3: TGTGCCAGCAGCCTCAGGGGTAGTGGCGAGACCCAGTACTTC. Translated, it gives CASSLRGSGETQYF.

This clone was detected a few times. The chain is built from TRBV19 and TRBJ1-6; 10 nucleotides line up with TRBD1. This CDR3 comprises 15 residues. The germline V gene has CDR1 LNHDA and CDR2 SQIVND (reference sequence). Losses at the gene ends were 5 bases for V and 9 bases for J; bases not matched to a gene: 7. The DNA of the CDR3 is TGTGCCAGTAGTGTCCCGGGACAGGGGCTTTCACCCCTCCACTTT. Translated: CASSVPGQGLSPLHF.

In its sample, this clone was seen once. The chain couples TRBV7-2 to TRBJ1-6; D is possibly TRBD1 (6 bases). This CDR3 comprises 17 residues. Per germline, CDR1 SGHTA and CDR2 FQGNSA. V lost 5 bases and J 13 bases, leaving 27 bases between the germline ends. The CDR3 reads CASSGQRAGPPPGPLHF. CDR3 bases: TGTGCCAGCAGCGGACAGCGAGCGGGACCTCCCCCGGGTCCCCTCCACTTT. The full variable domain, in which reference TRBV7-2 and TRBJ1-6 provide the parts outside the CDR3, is GAGVSQSPSNKVTEKGKDVELRCDPISGHTALYWYRQSLGQGLEFLIYFQGNSAPDKSGLPSDRFSAERTGGSVSTLTIQRTQQEDSAVYLCASSGQRAGPPPGPLHFGNGTRLTVT.

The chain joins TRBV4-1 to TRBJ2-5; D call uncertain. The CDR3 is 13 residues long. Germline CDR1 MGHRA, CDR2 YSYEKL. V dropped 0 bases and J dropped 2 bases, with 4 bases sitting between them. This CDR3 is CASSQEAQETQYF. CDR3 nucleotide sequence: TGCGCCAGCAGCCAAGAGGCTCAAGAGACCCAGTACTTC.

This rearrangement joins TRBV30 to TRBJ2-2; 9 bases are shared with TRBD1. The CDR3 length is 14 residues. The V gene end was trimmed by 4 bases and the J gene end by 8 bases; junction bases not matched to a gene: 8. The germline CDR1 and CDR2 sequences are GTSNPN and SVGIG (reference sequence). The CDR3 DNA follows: TGTGCCTGGACGAACAGGGGGCGTTTTGGGGAGCTGTTTTTT. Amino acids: CAWTNRGRFGELFF.

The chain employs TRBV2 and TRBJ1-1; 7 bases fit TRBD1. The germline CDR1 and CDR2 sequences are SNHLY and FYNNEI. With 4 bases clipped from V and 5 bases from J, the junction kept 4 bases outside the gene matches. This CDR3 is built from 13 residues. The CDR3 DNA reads TGTGCCAGCAGTGCCGAGACAGGGACTGAAGCTTTCTTT. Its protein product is CASSAETGTEAFF.